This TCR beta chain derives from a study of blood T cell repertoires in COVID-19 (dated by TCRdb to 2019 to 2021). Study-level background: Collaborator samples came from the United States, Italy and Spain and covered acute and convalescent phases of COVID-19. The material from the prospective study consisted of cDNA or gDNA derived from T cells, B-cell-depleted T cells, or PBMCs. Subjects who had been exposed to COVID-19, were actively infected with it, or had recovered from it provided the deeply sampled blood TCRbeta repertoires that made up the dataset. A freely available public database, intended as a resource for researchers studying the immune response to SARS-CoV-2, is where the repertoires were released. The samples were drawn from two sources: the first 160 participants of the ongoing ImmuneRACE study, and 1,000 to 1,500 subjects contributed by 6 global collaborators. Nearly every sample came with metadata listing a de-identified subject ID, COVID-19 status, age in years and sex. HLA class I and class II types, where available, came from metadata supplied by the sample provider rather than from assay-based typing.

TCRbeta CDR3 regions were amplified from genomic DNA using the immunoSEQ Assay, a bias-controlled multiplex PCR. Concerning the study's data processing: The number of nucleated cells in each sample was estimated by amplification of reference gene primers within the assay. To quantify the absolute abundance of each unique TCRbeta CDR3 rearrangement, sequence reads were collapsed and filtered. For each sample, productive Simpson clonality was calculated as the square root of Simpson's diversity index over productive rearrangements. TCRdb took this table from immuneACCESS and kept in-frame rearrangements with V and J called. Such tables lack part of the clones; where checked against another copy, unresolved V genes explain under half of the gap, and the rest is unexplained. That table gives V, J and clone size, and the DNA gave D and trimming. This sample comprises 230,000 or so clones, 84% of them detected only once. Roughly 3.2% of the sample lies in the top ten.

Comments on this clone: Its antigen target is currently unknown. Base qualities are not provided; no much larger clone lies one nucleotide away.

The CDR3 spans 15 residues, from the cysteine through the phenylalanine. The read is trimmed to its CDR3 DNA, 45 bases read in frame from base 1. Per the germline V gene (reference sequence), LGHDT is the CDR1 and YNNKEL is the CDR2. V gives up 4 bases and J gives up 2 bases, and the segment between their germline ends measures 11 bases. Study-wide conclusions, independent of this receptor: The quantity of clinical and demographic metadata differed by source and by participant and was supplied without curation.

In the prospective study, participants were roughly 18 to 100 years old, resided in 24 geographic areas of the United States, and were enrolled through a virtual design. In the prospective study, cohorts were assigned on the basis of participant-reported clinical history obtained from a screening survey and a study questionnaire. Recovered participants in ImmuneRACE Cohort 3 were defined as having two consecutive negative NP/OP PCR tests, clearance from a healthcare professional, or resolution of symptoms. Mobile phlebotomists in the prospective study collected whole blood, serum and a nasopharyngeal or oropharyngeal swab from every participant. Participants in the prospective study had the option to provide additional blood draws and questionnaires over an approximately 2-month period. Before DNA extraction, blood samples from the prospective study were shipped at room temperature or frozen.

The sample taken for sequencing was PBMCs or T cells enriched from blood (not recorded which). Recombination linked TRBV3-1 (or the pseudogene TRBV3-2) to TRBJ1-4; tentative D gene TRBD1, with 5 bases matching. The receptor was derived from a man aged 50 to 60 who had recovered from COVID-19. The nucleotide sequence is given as TGTGCCAGCAGCCCCCAGGGTGCGACTAATGAAAAACTGTTTTTT. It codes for CASSPQGATNEKLFF.